By sample fraction, the clone carrying this T cell receptor beta chain is large (0.1 to 1%). V was cut by 6 bases and J by 5 bases, with 14 bases left in between. The CDR3 runs to 14 residues. Germline CDR1 SGHTA, CDR2 FQGNSA. TCRdb re-analysed the RT-PCR reads in MiXCR, keeping a single row per CDR3 protein. The data show several thousand distinct CDR3 sequences, 30% to 40% seen once. The sequencing input was memory CD4+ T cells from salivary gland. The receptor's source is a female donor with primary Sjogren's syndrome. The V gene is TRBV7-2, the J gene TRBJ1-5; D is possibly TRBD1 (5 bases). Here the CDR3 reads CASSPGVGYQPQHF. The CDR3 region has the DNA TGTGCCAGCAGTCCGGGGGTGGGTTATCAGCCCCAGCATTTT. The variable domain in full, completed from reference TRBV7-2 and TRBJ1-5, reads GAGVSQSPSNKVTEKGKDVELRCDPISGHTALYWYRQSLGQGLEFLIYFQGNSAPDKSGLPSDRFSAERTGGSVSTLTIQRTQQEDSAVYLCASSPGVGYQPQHFGDGTRLSIL.